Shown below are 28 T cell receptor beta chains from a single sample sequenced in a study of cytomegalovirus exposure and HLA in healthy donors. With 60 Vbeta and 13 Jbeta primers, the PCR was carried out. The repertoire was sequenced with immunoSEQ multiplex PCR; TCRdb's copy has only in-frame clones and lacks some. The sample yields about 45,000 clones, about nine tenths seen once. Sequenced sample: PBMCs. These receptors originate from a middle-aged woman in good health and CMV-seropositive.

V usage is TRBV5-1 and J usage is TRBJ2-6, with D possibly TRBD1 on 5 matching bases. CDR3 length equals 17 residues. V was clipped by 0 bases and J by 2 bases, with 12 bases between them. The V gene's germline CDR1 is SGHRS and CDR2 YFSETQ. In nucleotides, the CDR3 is TGCGCCAGCAGCTTGGAGACAGATTGGACTGGGGCCAACGTCCTGACTTTC. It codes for CASSLETDWTGANVLTF.

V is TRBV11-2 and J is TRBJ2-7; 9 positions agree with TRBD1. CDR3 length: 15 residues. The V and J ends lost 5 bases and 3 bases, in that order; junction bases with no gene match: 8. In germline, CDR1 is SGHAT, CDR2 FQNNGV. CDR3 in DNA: TGTGCCAGCAGCCACCGGGACAGGGCCATCTACGAGCAGTACTTC. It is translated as CASSHRDRAIYEQYF.

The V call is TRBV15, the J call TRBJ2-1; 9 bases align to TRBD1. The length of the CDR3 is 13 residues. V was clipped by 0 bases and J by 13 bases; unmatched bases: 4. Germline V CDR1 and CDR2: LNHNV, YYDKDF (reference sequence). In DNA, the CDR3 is TGTGCCACCAGCAGAGATGTGGACAGGGGACAGTTCTTC. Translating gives CATSRDVDRGQFF.

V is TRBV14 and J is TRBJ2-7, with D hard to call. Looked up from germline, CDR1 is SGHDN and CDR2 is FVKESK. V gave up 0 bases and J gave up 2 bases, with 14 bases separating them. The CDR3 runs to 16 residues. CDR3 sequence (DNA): TGTGCCAGCAGCCAAGACCAGAGGCTTACCACCTACGAGCAGTACTTC. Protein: CASSQDQRLTTYEQYF. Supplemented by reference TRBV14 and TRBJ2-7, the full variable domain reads EAGVTQFPSHSVIEKGQTVTLRCDPISGHDNLYWYRRVMGKEIKFLLHFVKESKQDESGMPNNRFLAERTGGTYSTLKVQPAELEDSGVYFCASSQDQRLTTYEQYFGPGTRLTVT.

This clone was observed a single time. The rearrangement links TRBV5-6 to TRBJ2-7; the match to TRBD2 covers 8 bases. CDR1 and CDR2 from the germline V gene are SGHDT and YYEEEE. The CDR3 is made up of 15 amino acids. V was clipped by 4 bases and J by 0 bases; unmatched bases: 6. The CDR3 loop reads CASSPLAGSSYEQYF. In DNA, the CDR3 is TGTGCCAGCAGCCCGCTAGCGGGTAGCTCCTACGAGCAGTACTTC.

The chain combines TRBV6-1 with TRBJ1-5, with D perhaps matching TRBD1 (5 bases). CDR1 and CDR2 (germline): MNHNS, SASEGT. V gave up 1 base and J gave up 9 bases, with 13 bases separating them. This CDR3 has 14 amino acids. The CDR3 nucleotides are TGTGCCAGCAGTGAAGACGGGGGGTACCCGCCCCAGCATTTT. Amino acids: CASSEDGGYPPQHF.

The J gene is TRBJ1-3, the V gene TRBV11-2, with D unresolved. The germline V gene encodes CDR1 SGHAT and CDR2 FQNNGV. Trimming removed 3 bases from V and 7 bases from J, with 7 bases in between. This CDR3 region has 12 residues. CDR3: CASSLPGNTIYF. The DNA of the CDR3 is TGTGCCAGCAGCTTGCCCGGTAACACCATATATTTT.

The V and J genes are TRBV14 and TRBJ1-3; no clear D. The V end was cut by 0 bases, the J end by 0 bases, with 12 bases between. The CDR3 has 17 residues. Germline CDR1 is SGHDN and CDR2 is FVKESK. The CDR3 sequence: CASSQDGKVPSGNTIYF. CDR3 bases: TGTGCCAGCAGCCAAGACGGGAAGGTCCCCTCTGGAAACACCATATATTTT.

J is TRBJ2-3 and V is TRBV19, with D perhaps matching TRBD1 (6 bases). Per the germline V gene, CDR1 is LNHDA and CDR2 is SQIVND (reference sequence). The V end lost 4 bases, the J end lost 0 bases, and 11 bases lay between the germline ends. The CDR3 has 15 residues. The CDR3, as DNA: TGTGCCAGTAGTAACAGGGACACCAGCACAGATACGCAGTATTTT. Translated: CASSNRDTSTDTQYF.

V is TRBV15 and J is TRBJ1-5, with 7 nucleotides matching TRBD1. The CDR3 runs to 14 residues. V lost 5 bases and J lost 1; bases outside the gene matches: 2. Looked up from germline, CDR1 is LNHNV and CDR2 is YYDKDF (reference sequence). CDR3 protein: CATSSTGSNQPQHF. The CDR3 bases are TGTGCCACCAGCTCGACAGGGAGCAATCAGCCCCAGCATTTT.

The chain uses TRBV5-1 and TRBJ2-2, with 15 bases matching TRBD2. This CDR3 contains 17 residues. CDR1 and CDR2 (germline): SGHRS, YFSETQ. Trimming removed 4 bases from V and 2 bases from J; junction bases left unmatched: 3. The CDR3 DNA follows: TGCGCCAGCAGCGGACTAGCGGGAGGGCCAAACACCGGGGAGCTGTTTTTT. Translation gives CASSGLAGGPNTGELFF. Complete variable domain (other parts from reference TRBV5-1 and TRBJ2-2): KAGVTQTPRYLIKTRGQQVTLSCSPISGHRSVSWYQQTPGQGLQFLFEYFSETQRNKGNFPGRFSGRQFSNSRSEMNVSTLELGDSALYLCASSGLAGGPNTGELFFGEGSRLTVL.

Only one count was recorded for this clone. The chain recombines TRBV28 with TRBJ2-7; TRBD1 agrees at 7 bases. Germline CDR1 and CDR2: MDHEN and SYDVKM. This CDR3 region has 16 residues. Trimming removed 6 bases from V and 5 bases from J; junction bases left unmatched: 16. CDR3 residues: CASSQSSLDRYDEQYF. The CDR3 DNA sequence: TGTGCCAGCAGCCAGAGTAGTTTGGACAGGTATGACGAGCAGTACTTC.

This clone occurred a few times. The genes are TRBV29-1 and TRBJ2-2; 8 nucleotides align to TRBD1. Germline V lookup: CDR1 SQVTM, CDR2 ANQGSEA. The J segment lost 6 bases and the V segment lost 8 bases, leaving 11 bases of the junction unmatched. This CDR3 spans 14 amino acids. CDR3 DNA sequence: TGCAGCCCAGGGTGCAGGGGGCAAGCCGGGGAGCTGTTTTTT. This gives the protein CSPGCRGQAGELFF.

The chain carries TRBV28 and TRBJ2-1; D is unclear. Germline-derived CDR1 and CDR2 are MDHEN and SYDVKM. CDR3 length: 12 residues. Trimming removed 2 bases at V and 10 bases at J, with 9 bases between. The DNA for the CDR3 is TGTGCCAGCAGTTTACCCCCCGGGGAGCAGTTCTTC. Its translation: CASSLPPGEQFF.

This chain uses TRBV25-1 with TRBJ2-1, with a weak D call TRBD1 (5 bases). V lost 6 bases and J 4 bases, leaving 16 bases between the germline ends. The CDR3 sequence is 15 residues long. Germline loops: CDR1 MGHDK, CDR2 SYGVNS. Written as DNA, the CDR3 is TGTGCCAGCAGGAAACAGGAAAACTCTTACAATGAGCAGTTCTTC. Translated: CASRKQENSYNEQFF.

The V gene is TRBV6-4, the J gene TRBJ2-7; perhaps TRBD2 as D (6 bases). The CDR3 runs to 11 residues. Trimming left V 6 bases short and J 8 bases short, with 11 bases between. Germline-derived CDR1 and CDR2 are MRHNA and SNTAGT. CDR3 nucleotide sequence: TGTGCCAGCAGCCAGGGAGGAAAGCAGTACTTC. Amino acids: CASSQGGKQYF.

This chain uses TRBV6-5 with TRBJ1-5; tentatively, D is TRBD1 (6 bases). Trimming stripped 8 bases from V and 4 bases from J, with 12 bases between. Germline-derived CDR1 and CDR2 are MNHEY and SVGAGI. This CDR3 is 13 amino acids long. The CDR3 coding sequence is TGTGCCAGCGGAGACAGGAATAATCAGCCCCAGCATTTT. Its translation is CASGDRNNQPQHF.

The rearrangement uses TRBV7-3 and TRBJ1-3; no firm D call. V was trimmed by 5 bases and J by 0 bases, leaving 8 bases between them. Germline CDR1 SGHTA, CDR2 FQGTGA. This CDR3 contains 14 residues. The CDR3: CASSPPLSGNTIYF. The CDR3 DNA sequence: TGTGCCAGCAGCCCCCCCCTCTCTGGAAACACCATATATTTT.

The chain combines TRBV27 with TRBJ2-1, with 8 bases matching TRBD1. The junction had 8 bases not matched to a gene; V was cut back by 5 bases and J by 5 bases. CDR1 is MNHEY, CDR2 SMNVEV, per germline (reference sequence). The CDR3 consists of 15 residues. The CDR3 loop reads CASSPGQGVHNEQFF. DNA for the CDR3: TGTGCCAGCAGTCCCGGACAGGGAGTCCACAATGAGCAGTTCTTC.

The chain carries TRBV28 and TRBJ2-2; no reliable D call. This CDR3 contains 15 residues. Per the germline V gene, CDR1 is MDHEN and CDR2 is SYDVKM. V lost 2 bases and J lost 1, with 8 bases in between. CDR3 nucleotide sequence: TGTGCCAGCAGTTTAGGAGCTTGGAACACCGGGGAGCTGTTTTTT. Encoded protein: CASSLGAWNTGELFF.

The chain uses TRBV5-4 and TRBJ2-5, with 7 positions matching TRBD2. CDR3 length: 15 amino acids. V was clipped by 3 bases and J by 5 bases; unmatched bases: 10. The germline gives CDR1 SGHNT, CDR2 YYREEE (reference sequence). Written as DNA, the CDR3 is TGTGCCAGCAGCTCCAAGGGAGGGAAGCAGGAGACCCAGTACTTC. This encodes CASSSKGGKQETQYF.

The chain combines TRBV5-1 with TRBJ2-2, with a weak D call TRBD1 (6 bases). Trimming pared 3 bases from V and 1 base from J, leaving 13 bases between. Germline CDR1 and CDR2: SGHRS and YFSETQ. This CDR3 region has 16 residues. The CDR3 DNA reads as TGCGCCAGCAGCTCCCACGGGACACAGAACACCGGGGAGCTGTTTTTT. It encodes CASSSHGTQNTGELFF.

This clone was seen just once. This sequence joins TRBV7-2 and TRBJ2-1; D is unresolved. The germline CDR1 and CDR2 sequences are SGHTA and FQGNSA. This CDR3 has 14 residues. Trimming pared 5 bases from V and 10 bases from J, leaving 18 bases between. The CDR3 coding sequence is TGTGCCAGCAGCCCCCTGACTGGATTCGGCGAGCAGTTCTTC. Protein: CASSPLTGFGEQFF.

CDR3 nucleotide sequence: TGTGCCAGCAGCCCCGGGACTAGCTTGCGCGAGCAGTACTTC. It codes for CASSPGTSLREQYF. This chain links TRBV4-2 with TRBJ2-7; TRBD2 aligns across 9 bases. The germline V gene has CDR1 LGHNA and CDR2 YNFKEQ. The CDR3 has 14 amino acids. Trimming removed 4 bases from V and 6 bases from J; junction bases left unmatched: 7.

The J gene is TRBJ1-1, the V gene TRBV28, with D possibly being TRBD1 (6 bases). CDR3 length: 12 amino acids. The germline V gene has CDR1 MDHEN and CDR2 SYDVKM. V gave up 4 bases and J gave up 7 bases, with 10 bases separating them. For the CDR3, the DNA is TGTGCCAGCAGTTCTTACAGGGTTGAAGCTTTCTTT. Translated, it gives CASSSYRVEAFF.

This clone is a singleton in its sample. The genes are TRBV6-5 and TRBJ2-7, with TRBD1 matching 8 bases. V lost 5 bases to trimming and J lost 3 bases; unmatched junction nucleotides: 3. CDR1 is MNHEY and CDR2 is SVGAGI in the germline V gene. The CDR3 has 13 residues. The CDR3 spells CASSLGQGYEQYF. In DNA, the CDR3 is TGTGCCAGCAGTCTCGGACAGGGCTACGAGCAGTACTTC.

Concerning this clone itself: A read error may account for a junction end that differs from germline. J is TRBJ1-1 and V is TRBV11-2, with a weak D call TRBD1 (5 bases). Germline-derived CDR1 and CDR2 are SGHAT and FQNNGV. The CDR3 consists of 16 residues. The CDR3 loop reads CVSSRPTSGGNTEAFF. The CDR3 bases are TGTGTCAGCAGCCGACCGACGTCGGGGGGGAACACTGAAGCTTTCTTT.

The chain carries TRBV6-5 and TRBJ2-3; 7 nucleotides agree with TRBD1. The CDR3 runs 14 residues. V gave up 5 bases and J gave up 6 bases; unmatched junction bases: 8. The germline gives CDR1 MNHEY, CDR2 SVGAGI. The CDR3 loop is CASSNNRGRDTQYF. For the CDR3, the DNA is TGTGCCAGCAGTAACAACAGGGGACGCGATACGCAGTATTTT.